This TCR beta chain was identified in a study of blood T cells in healthy people across ages. Notes on the study in general: Both naive CD4+ cell counts and diversity were greater in long-lived donors than in aged donors.

A sample-barcoded 5' primer and a J-beta primer mix were used in a second PCR of roughly 7 to 11 cycles. TCRdb reanalysed the 5' RACE reads using MiXCR and keeps one entry per CDR3 protein. The sample shows 1 million to 1.2 million distinct CDR3 sequences, about two fifths of them seen only once. This clonotype has a handful of counts. Its matching antigen is unknown. This TCR came from a man aged 18 to 35 in good health. Sample: blood.

CDR3 sequence: CSATRRVRIEAFF. In DNA, the CDR3 is TGCAGTGCTACCAGAAGAGTCAGGATTGAAGCTTTCTTT. The V and J genes are TRBV20-1 and TRBJ1-1; D not certain. The V and J ends lost 4 bases and 7 bases respectively, with 16 bases between them. Germline lookup yields CDR1 DFQATT and CDR2 SNEGSKA (reference sequence). The CDR3 extends over 13 amino acids.